What follows are 20 T cell receptor beta chains derived from one specimen sequenced in a study of T cells in Graves' hyperthyroidism and ophthalmopathy (dated by TCRdb to between 2018 and 2020). The library came from multiplex PCR. The data were produced on an Illumina HiSeq 2000. Amplification of TCR beta CDR3 regions was carried out from RNA transcripts. The first round of RT-PCR for the TCR CDR3 was performed with the HTBI primer set and the Qiagen OneStep RT-PCR kit. TCRdb reprocessed the public reads (quality trimming at Q25 with fastp, clone calling with MiXCR) and kept in-frame beta chains. Rows merge per CDR3 protein into single entries with the most common DNA and genes. This sample gives around 690,000 distinct CDR3 sequences in total; about a fifth of them show up just once. The ten largest clones represent 34% of the sample. Sample: blood. These receptors all stem from a man aged 25 to 40 with Graves' ophthalmopathy.

The rearrangement uses TRBV3-1 and TRBJ2-7; perhaps TRBD2 as D (6 bases). Germline values: CDR1 LGHDT, CDR2 YNNKEL (reference sequence). Trimming stripped 0 bases from V and 7 bases from J, with 13 bases between. There are 14 residues in the CDR3. CDR3 in amino acids: CASSQDLPGGEQYF. The CDR3 DNA is TGTGCCAGCAGCCAAGATCTTCCCGGAGGGGAGCAGTACTTC.

The table lists this clonotype with many counts. The chain has TRBV19 and TRBJ1-1, with 8 bases identical to TRBD1. Unmatched junction bases numbered 1, after V lost 9 bases and J lost 1 base. Germline CDR1 reads LNHDA; CDR2 reads SQIVND (reference sequence). The CDR3 contains 12 residues. The CDR3 region is CASGTGNTEAFF. CDR3 nucleotide sequence: TGTGCCAGCGGGACAGGGAACACTGAAGCTTTCTTT. Based on the CDR3 plus reference TRBV19 and TRBJ1-1, the full variable domain is DGGITQSPKYLFRKEGQNVTLSCEQNLNHDAMYWYRQDPGQGLRLIYYSQIVNDFQKGDIAEGYSVSREKKESFPLTVTSAQKNPTAFYLCASGTGNTEAFFGQGTRLTVV.

A few counts support this clonotype. The chain couples TRBV30 to TRBJ2-1; 13 nucleotides match TRBD2. The CDR3 runs 19 residues. Germline V gene lookup returns CDR1 GTSNPN and CDR2 SVGIG (reference sequence). The V and J ends lost 5 bases and 0 bases, in that order; junction bases with no gene match: 13. The DNA for the CDR3 is TGTGCCTGGGGAAGGGGACTAGCGGGACCCTCCAGCTCCTACAATGAGCAGTTCTTC. This gives the protein CAWGRGLAGPSSSYNEQFF.

This clonotype was seen a few times. The junction differs from germline at one of its ends, possibly a read error. This sequence joins TRBV20-1 and TRBJ1-5; the D gene is possibly TRBD1 (5 bases). The CDR3 loop spans 13 amino acids. Germline assignment: CDR1 DFQATT and CDR2 SNEGSKA (reference sequence). The DNA of the CDR3 is TGCAGTGCTCCCCGTGGGGACGGCCAGCCCCGGCATTTT. Its protein is CSAPRGDGQPRHF.

The chain combines TRBV30 with TRBJ2-3; the D gene is possibly TRBD2 (5 bases). Trimming pared 3 bases from V and 5 bases from J, leaving 6 bases between. The CDR3 is 11 residues long. Germline V CDR1 and CDR2: GTSNPN, SVGIG (reference sequence). CDR3 sequence: CAWRRVDTQYF. The CDR3 DNA reads TGTGCCTGGAGGCGGGTAGATACGCAGTATTTT.

This clonotype has only a few counts. The rearrangement joins TRBV30 to TRBJ2-3; D remains unclear. The V end was cut by 6 bases, the J end by 3 bases, with 10 bases between. The CDR3 has 12 residues. Germline CDR1 reads GTSNPN; CDR2 reads SVGIG (reference sequence). CDR3 bases: TGTGCCTGTCGAGCAGCGACAGATACGCAGTATTTT. Amino acid sequence: CACRAATDTQYF.

V usage is TRBV9 and J usage is TRBJ2-1, with TRBD2 matching over 7 bases. The CDR3 is made up of 18 amino acids. V was pared by 0 bases and J by 1 base, with 10 bases of the junction left unmatched. Germline V gene sequence: CDR1 SGDLS, CDR2 YYNGEE. CDR3 sequence: CASSVATSGGSSYNEQFF. For the CDR3, the DNA is TGTGCCAGCAGCGTAGCTACTTCGGGCGGGAGTTCCTACAATGAGCAGTTCTTC.

The sample holds a few counts of this clonotype. The gene calls are TRBV20-1 and TRBJ2-1, with 11 bases lining up with TRBD2. The CDR3 is made up of 18 amino acids. The V gene end was trimmed by 3 bases and the J gene end by 0 bases; junction bases not matched to a gene: 10. CDR1 and CDR2 (germline): DFQATT, SNEGSKA (reference sequence). Written as DNA, the CDR3 is TGCAGTGCTAGCCGGCTAGCGGGAGGCCTCAGCTCCTACAATGAGCAGTTCTTC. As protein: CSASRLAGGLSSYNEQFF.

This clonotype has ten or more counts. V is TRBV27 and J is TRBJ2-5; D is possibly TRBD1 (6 bases). V shed 6 bases and J shed 4 bases, with 15 bases lying between them. The CDR3 is made up of 14 amino acids. Germline values: CDR1 MNHEY, CDR2 SMNVEV (reference sequence). Here the CDR3 reads CASSLTGYRETQYF. For the CDR3, the DNA is TGTGCCAGCAGCCTAACAGGGTACCGAGAGACCCAGTACTTC.

The chain joins TRBV6-2 or TRBV6-3 to TRBJ1-2; TRBD1 is a possible D gene (6 bases). Deletions cut 6 bases from V and 3 bases from J, with 20 bases between. Germline CDR1 reads MNHEY; CDR2 reads SVGEGT. This CDR3 is 16 amino acids long. The CDR3 nucleotides are TGTGCCAGCAGGAATAGGGGGACACCGAGGGACTATGGCTACACCTTC. Translation: CASRNRGTPRDYGYTF.

This clonotype was seen only a few times. The chain combines TRBV27 with TRBJ2-1; the D is unclear. The CDR3 runs to 14 residues. Per the germline V gene, CDR1 is MNHEY and CDR2 is SMNVEV (reference sequence). V lost 2 bases and J 3 bases, leaving 8 bases between the germline ends. The CDR3 sequence is CASSLDKSYNEQFF. CDR3 DNA: TGTGCCAGCAGTTTAGATAAGAGCTACAATGAGCAGTTCTTC.

This clonotype was counted many times. This sequence joins TRBV7-8 and TRBJ2-7; D uncertain. The germline V gene has CDR1 SGHVS and CDR2 FQNEAQ. Deletions cut 2 bases from V and 2 bases from J, with 7 bases between. The CDR3 totals 13 residues. The CDR3 nucleotides read TGTGCCAGCAGCTTATACGGGCCCTACGAGCAGTACTTC. It specifies CASSLYGPYEQYF.

The chain couples TRBV6-1 to TRBJ2-7, with D possibly TRBD1 on 5 matching bases. Germline loops: CDR1 MNHNS, CDR2 SASEGT. Trimming cost V 7 bases and J 3 bases, with 13 bases left between them. CDR3 length equals 13 residues. CDR3 in amino acids: CASMVSQGYEQYF. The DNA of the CDR3 is TGTGCCAGCATGGTGAGTCAGGGCTACGAGCAGTACTTC.

V and J are TRBV12-3 or TRBV12-4 and TRBJ2-6; a weak D match, TRBD2 (5 bases). This CDR3 is 15 amino acids long. The ends were cut back, 6 bases at V and 2 bases at J, with 11 bases in the middle. The CDR3 DNA reads as TGTGCCAGCAGGATCTCCGGGGCTGGGGCCAACGTCCTGACTTTC. Residues: CASRISGAGANVLTF.

This clonotype was seen a few times. DNA of the CDR3: TGTGCCAGCGGTGGACTACTTTTTTACAATGAGCAGTTCTTC. Translation gives CASGGLLFYNEQFF. This chain connects TRBV7-2 to TRBJ2-1, with D possibly matching TRBD2 (6 bases). V gave up 8 bases and J gave up 4 bases, with 15 bases separating them. CDR3 length equals 14 residues. In germline, CDR1 is SGHTA, CDR2 FQGNSA.

V is TRBV14 and J is TRBJ2-3, with D uncertain. The CDR3 spans 15 residues. Trimming took 0 bases from V and 4 from J, leaving 11 bases between them. The germline V gene encodes CDR1 SGHDN and CDR2 FVKESK. The CDR3 reads CASSQDGLSADTQYF. Here the CDR3 DNA reads TGTGCCAGCAGCCAAGACGGGCTAAGCGCAGATACGCAGTATTTT.

J is TRBJ2-3 and V is TRBV6-8; 8 positions match TRBD1. The CDR3 runs 15 residues. The V gene end was trimmed by 5 bases and the J gene end by 1 base; junction bases not matched to a gene: 5. Germline assignment: CDR1 MNHGY and CDR2 SAAAGT. CDR3 region: CASSRPGQGTDTQYF. The CDR3 DNA follows: TGTGCCAGCAGTAGACCGGGACAGGGCACAGATACGCAGTATTTT.

This clonotype was counted ten times or more. The rearrangement joins TRBV27 to TRBJ2-3; D not certain. Germline V gene sequence: CDR1 MNHEY, CDR2 SMNVEV (reference sequence). The CDR3 totals 13 residues. Trimming left V 1 base short and J 0 bases short, with 2 bases between. For the CDR3, the DNA is TGTGCCAGCAGTTTATTTAGCACAGATACGCAGTATTTT. It codes for CASSLFSTDTQYF.

This clonotype occurred a few times. V gene TRBV4-2 combines with J gene TRBJ1-4, with 10 positions matching TRBD1. Germline-derived CDR1 and CDR2 are LGHNA and YNFKEQ. J gave up 8 bases and V 0 bases, and 6 bases lay outside the gene matches. CDR3 length: 16 residues. DNA of the CDR3: TGTGCCAGCAGCCAAGATGTTGGGACAGGGGTGGAAAAACTGTTTTTT. Amino acid sequence: CASSQDVGTGVEKLFF.

This clonotype was seen only a few times. The V and J genes are TRBV28 and TRBJ2-3; tentatively, D is TRBD2 (5 bases). Trimming removed 5 bases from V and 4 bases from J, with 16 bases in between. The CDR3 is made up of 15 amino acids. Germline CDR1 is MDHEN and CDR2 is SYDVKM. The CDR3 DNA reads as TGTGCCAGCAGTCCCAGCGACCCCGGGGCAGATACGCAGTATTTT. Translated, it gives CASSPSDPGADTQYF.